Presented here are 7 T cell receptor delta chains from one specimen sequenced in a study of fetal and pediatric gammadelta thymocytes. TCRdb applied CATT to the reads for clone calling. In the table there are more than 650 delta-chain clones, about 19% of which are singletons. The thymus tissue was fetal, from elective terminations at 14 to 22 weeks estimated gestational age. The sequenced sample consisted of non-Vgamma9Vdelta2 gamma-delta T cells from the thymus. Subset specified: CD3+gammadeltaTCR+ thymocytes not co-expressing Vgamma9 and Vdelta2. These receptors all stem from a human fetus.

For this clone: A much larger clone is a single base away; this may be a read error. Additional DNA sequences in this sample encode the identical CDR3. The chain combines TRDV2 with TRDJ2; 13 bases map to TRDD3. This CDR3 comprises 17 residues. Germline V gives CDR1 GEAIGNYY, CDR2 EKD. V was pared by 0 bases and J by 2 bases, with 2 bases of the junction left unmatched. The CDR3 DNA sequence: TGTGCCTGTGACACCGTACTGGGGGATACGTTGACAGCACAACTCTTCTTT. Its translation: CACDTVLGDTLTAQLFF.

This clone qualifies as medium-sized. The rearrangement joins TRDV2 to TRDJ1; 7 nucleotides match TRDD3. From germline, CDR1 is GEAIGNYY and CDR2 EKD. CDR3 length: 16 amino acids. The ends lost 0 bases at V and 0 bases at J; junction bases unmatched: 6. CDR3 DNA sequence: TGTGCCTGTGACACCGAGGCTGGGGGGTACACCGATAAACTCATCTTT. The encoded protein is CACDTEAGGYTDKLIF.

This clone was seen more than once but under ten times. Only one base separates this from a far larger clonotype, so it likely reflects a read error. V gene TRDV1 combines with J gene TRDJ2; a possible D gene is TRDD3 (8 bases). V was shortened by 0 bases and J by 2 bases, with 16 bases between the two germline ends. Germline V gene lookup returns CDR1 TSWWSYY and CDR2 QGS. The CDR3 totals 18 residues. This CDR3 reads CALGELSYWGLLTAQLFF. Here the CDR3 DNA reads TGTGCTCTTGGGGAACTTTCCTACTGGGGGTTATTGACAGCACAACTCTTCTTT.

This chain joins TRAV29/DV5 and TRDJ3, with 9 bases matching TRDD3. TCRdb records no J gene; here it was assigned by comparing the DNA to germline. J gave up 0 bases and V 0 bases, and 4 bases lay outside the gene matches. The germline V gene encodes CDR1 NSMFDY and CDR2 ISSIKDK. CDR3 size: 18 residues. CDR3: CAASVGGYSSWDTRQMFF. CDR3 sequence (DNA): TGTGCAGCAAGCGTAGGGGGATACAGCTCCTGGGACACCCGACAGATGTTTTTC. The full variable domain, completed using reference TRAV29/DV5 and TRDJ3, is DQQVKQNSPSLSVQEGRISILNCDYTNSMFDYFLWYKKYPAEGPTFLISISSIKDKNEDGRFTVFLNKSAKHLSLHIVPSQPGDSAVYFCAASVGGYSSWDTRQMFFGTGIKLFVEP.

This clone occurred a few times. It differs at one base from a far larger clone, so likely a read error. The sample has other DNA sequences that encode this CDR3 too. V usage is TRDV2 and J usage is TRDJ1; 9 nucleotides match TRDD3. This CDR3 has 14 residues. Looked up from germline, CDR1 is GEAIGNYY and CDR2 is EKD. The CDR3 loop is CACDTGGYTDKLIF. The DNA of the CDR3 is TGTGCCTGTGACACCGGGGGATACACCGATAAACTCATCTTC.

Only a few counts were recorded for this clone. A read error is likely here: a far larger clone is one base away. The V and J genes are TRDV1 and TRDJ2, with D possibly matching TRDD2 (7 bases). The length of the CDR3 is 18 residues. With 0 bases removed from V and 2 bases from J, the gap between germline ends came to 16 bases. Germline V gives CDR1 TSWWSYY, CDR2 QGS. CDR3 amino acids: CALGELSYWEILTAQLFF. CDR3 in DNA: TGTGCTCTTGGGGAACTTTCCTACTGGGAGATATTGACAGCACAACTCTTCTTT.

With respect to this clone: This is likely an artifact of a read error, given a far larger clone one base away. The chain couples TRDV2 to TRDJ3, with TRDD3 matching 12 bases. No J segment appears in TCRdb, so it was assigned here by matching the sequence to germline. Germline lookup yields CDR1 GEAIGNYY and CDR2 EKD. CDR3 size: 18 residues. CDR3 sequence reads: CARDTWGIRSWDTRQMFF. In DNA, the CDR3 is TGTGCCCGTGACACCTGGGGGATACGCTCCTGGGACACCCGACAGATGTTTTTC.